This is a list of T cell receptor beta chains from one sample in a study of cytomegalovirus exposure and HLA in healthy donors. Libraries were prepared by immunoSEQ multiplex PCR; TCRdb keeps only in-frame clonotypes and omits some of them. The sample consists of about 140,000 clones, 85% to 90% of them appearing once. Sequencing input: PBMCs. The receptors come from a man aged 18-30 years in good health and CMV-seronegative. Each CDR3 is given with its conserved first and last residue. Each record gives: D gene, clone size, J gene, V gene, CDR3 DNA, CDR3 protein. The D gene is left open where the match is weak. Size values are once, few and many counts, or a class for expanded clones, and some rows have none.

TRBD1 | . | TRBJ2-7 | TRBV4-1 | TGCGCCAGCAGCGTCGCCGGGACAGACCAATACGAGCAGTACTTC | CASSVAGTDQYEQYF
. | . | TRBJ2-6 | TRBV13 | TGTGCCAGCAGGGAGTCCCCTTTGGGGGCCAACGTCCTGACTTTC | CASRESPLGANVLTF
TRBD1 | . | TRBJ2-7 | TRBV19 | TGTGCCAGTAGTATAAACCCGGGACAGCCCTACGAGCAGTACTTC | CASSINPGQPYEQYF
. | once | TRBJ2-2 | TRBV9 | TGTGCCAGCAGCGTAGAGGGGGTCGGGGAGCTGTTTTTT | CASSVEGVGELFF
TRBD1 | . | TRBJ1-1 | TRBV28 | TGTGCCAGCAGCAACGACAGGGGCTGGAACACTGAAGCTTTCTTT | CASSNDRGWNTEAFF
. | . | TRBJ2-7 | TRBV5-6 | TGTGCCAGCAGCTTTTTCCAGGCTTCCCTTCGAAGCGAGCAGTACTTC | CASSFFQASLRSEQYF
. | . | TRBJ2-4 | TRBV7-8 | TGTGCCAGCAGCTTAGGAATCGGGGGTGGGAACATTCAGTACTTC | CASSLGIGGGNIQYF
TRBD2 | . | TRBJ2-1 | TRBV6-6 | TGTGCCAGCAGTACGACTAGCCCTCTTAACAATGAGCAGTTCTTC | CASSTTSPLNNEQFF
. | . | TRBJ1-5 | TRBV19 | TGTGCCAGTAGAACAGGGTCCAATCAGCCCCAGCATTTT | CASRTGSNQPQHF
. | once | TRBJ1-4 | TRBV7-9 | TGTGCCAGCAGCGCCGACACAGGGTTTACTAATGAAAAACTGTTTTTT | CASSADTGFTNEKLFF
TRBD1 | . | TRBJ2-7 | TRBV7-9 | TGTGCCAGCAGCGGGACAGCGCACGAGCAGTACTTC | CASSGTAHEQYF
. | . | TRBJ1-5 | TRBV4-2 | TGTGCCAGCAGCCAAGACGAAGGGGGCAATCAGCCCCAGCATTTT | CASSQDEGGNQPQHF
TRBD1 | . | TRBJ1-5 | TRBV28 | TGTGCCAGCAGCATACTCAGGGACAGGGCGTCTCAGCCCCAGCATTTT | CASSILRDRASQPQHF
. | . | TRBJ2-1 | TRBV5-1 | TGCGCCAGCAGCCCCCCTGACACTTACAATGAGCAGTTCTTC | CASSPPDTYNEQFF
TRBD1 | . | TRBJ1-2 | TRBV2 | TGTGCCAGCAGTCAAGACAGGGGGCAGGGCTACACCTTC | CASSQDRGQGYTF
TRBD1 | . | TRBJ2-7 | TRBV6-5 | TGTGCCAGCTTCCAGACCGGGACAGGGCCCTTGGAGCAGTACTTC | CASFQTGTGPLEQYF
. | . | TRBJ1-2 | TRBV4-1 | TGCGCCAGCAGCCCCCCGGGGGGGGTCGGCTACACCTTC | CASSPPGGVGYTF
TRBD1 | few | TRBJ2-7 | TRBV4-1 | TGCGCCAGCAGCCCGAAACAGGGGGCGACCTACGAGCAGTACTTC | CASSPKQGATYEQYF
TRBD1 | . | TRBJ1-2 | TRBV5-6 | TGTGCCAGCAGCTTACGACAGGGGGCGCGAAAGGGCTATGGCTACACCTTC | CASSLRQGARKGYGYTF
TRBD1 | . | TRBJ2-2 | TRBV29-1 | TGCAGCGTTGAAGTCGAGACAGGGGGCTATACCGGGGAGCTGTTTTTT | CSVEVETGGYTGELFF
TRBD2 | . | TRBJ2-7 | TRBV5-1 | TGCGCCAGCAGCGTGGGACTAGCGGCCTCCTACGAGCAGTACTTC | CASSVGLAASYEQYF
TRBD1 | . | TRBJ2-7 | TRBV19 | TGTGCCAGTAGTAGCGGACAGGGTCCCTACGAGCAGTACTTC | CASSSGQGPYEQYF
TRBD1 | . | TRBJ1-2 | TRBV6-5 | TGTGCCAGCAGTTATACAGGGGCCATGGTGGGCTACACCTTC | CASSYTGAMVGYTF
TRBD1 | once | TRBJ2-2 | TRBV7-8 | TGTGCCAGCAGCTTGAGGACAGGGGTGACCGGGGAGCTGTTTTTT | CASSLRTGVTGELFF
. | once | TRBJ2-7 | TRBV7-2 | TGTGCCAGCAGCTTAATAGGGGGTAGCGCCGGGGAGCAGTACTTC | CASSLIGGSAGEQYF
TRBD1 | . | TRBJ1-6 | TRBV7-2 | TGTGCCAGCAGCTTAGGGGACAGCGGGAATTCACCCCTCCACTTT | CASSLGDSGNSPLHF
. | . | TRBJ1-1 | TRBV6-6 | TGTGCCAGCGATCCTCGTCTCAGGAGGATGAACACTGAAGCTTTCTTT | CASDPRLRRMNTEAFF
. | few | TRBJ2-7 | TRBV30 | TGTGCCTGGAGGACAGGAACCTACGAGCAGTACTTC | CAWRTGTYEQYF
TRBD2 | . | TRBJ2-7 | TRBV27 | TGTGCCAGCAGTTTAAGTAGCGGGAGTTATAACGAGCAGTACTTC | CASSLSSGSYNEQYF
. | . | TRBJ1-6 | TRBV2 | TGTGCCAGCAGGGAGGACGGAGATTCACCCCTCCACTTT | CASREDGDSPLHF
TRBD1 | . | TRBJ2-7 | TRBV15 | TGTGCCACCAGCAGAGATCCCGGACAGGGCTACGAGCAGTACTTC | CATSRDPGQGYEQYF
. | once | TRBJ1-1 | TRBV6-5 | TGTGCCAGCAGTTACTCGATTAGTAGCCTGGCTTTCTTT | CASSYSISSLAFF
. | once | TRBJ1-4 | TRBV9 | TGTGCCAGCAGCGTAGGCAACTATAATGAAAAACTGTTTTTT | CASSVGNYNEKLFF
TRBD1 | few | TRBJ2-1 | TRBV27 | TGTGCCAGCAGTTTAGCTTCAGGGGGCTATGAGCAGTTCTTC | CASSLASGGYEQFF
. | . | TRBJ2-2 | TRBV6-5 | TGTGCCAGCAGTTACCAAACCGGGGAGCTGTTTTTT | CASSYQTGELFF
TRBD2 | once | TRBJ2-7 | TRBV18 | TGTGCCAGCTCACCGGAGAAGCCGGGACTAGCGGGTTTTTCCTACGAGCAGTACTTC | CASSPEKPGLAGFSYEQYF
TRBD1 | few | TRBJ2-4 | TRBV11-2 | TGTGCCAGCAGCCGCCCCGGGACAGGGGATGGGGAGTACTTC | CASSRPGTGDGEYF
. | . | TRBJ2-3 | TRBV6-5 | TGTGCCAGCAGTTACTCGGCAAGTAGCACAGATACGCAGTATTTT | CASSYSASSTDTQYF
. | . | TRBJ1-1 | TRBV6-1 | TGTGCCAGCAGTGAACTGGTCGGTGAAGCTTTCTTT | CASSELVGEAFF
. | . | TRBJ1-6 | TRBV4-2 | TGTGCCAGCAGCGAAATACCGGGACACAATAATTCACCCCTCCACTTT | CASSEIPGHNNSPLHF
TRBD1 | . | TRBJ2-7 | TRBV29-1 | TGCAGCGAAACCACCGGGACAGGGCGATATGTGCAGTACTTC | CSETTGTGRYVQYF
TRBD1 | . | TRBJ2-5 | TRBV5-1 | TGCGCCAGCAGTTTGGACAGGGGAGAGACCCAGTACTTC | CASSLDRGETQYF
TRBD2 | . | TRBJ2-1 | TRBV7-2 | TGTGCCAGCAGCTTATTTGGGACTAGCGTCAATGAGCAGTTCTTC | CASSLFGTSVNEQFF
. | . | TRBJ2-5 | TRBV11-2 | TGTGCCAGCAGCCTCCGTGTCCGGGACAACCAAGAGACCCAGTACTTC | CASSLRVRDNQETQYF
TRBD2 | . | TRBJ2-1 | TRBV5-1 | TGCGCCAGCAGCTCCCTTTGGCGGGGGGGAGATGAGCAGTTCTTC | CASSSLWRGGDEQFF
. | . | TRBJ2-7 | TRBV5-1 | TGCGCCAGCAGCTTGGGATTGTCGGGGACTTATTCCTACGAGCAGTACTTC | CASSLGLSGTYSYEQYF
TRBD2 | few | TRBJ2-7 | TRBV27 | TGTGCCAGCCCCGGGACTAGCGGGAGCCCCTACGAGCAGTACTTC | CASPGTSGSPYEQYF
. | once | TRBJ1-1 | TRBV5-1 | TGCGCCAGCAGCTTGGGGGGCCCGCCCAGCACTGAAGCTTTCTTT | CASSLGGPPSTEAFF
. | . | TRBJ1-5 | TRBV5-6 | TGTGCCAGCAGCTTGGGGTGGGGGGATGAGCCCCAGCATTTT | CASSLGWGDEPQHF
. | . | TRBJ2-7 | TRBV19 | TGTGCCAGTAGTATAAAGGACAGAACCTACGAGCAGTACTTC | CASSIKDRTYEQYF
. | . | TRBJ2-3 | TRBV7-8 | TGTGCCAGCAGCTTCCTCAGGGGTCAGACAGATACGCAGTATTTT | CASSFLRGQTDTQYF
TRBD2 | . | TRBJ2-3 | TRBV27 | TGTGCCAGCAGTTTGACTAGCGGGCCTCGCACAGATACGCAGTATTTT | CASSLTSGPRTDTQYF
TRBD1 | . | TRBJ1-1 | TRBV27 | TGTGCCAGCAGTTTATCGGGGGACAGGGTAAGCACTGAAGCTTTCTTT | CASSLSGDRVSTEAFF
TRBD1 | . | TRBJ1-2 | TRBV6-6 | TGTGCCAGCGCGACAGGGTATGGCTACACCTTC | CASATGYGYTF
TRBD1 | . | TRBJ2-2 | TRBV7-7 | TGTGCCAGCGGCCAAGGGCAGGGGGCCGGGGAGCTGTTTTTT | CASGQGQGAGELFF